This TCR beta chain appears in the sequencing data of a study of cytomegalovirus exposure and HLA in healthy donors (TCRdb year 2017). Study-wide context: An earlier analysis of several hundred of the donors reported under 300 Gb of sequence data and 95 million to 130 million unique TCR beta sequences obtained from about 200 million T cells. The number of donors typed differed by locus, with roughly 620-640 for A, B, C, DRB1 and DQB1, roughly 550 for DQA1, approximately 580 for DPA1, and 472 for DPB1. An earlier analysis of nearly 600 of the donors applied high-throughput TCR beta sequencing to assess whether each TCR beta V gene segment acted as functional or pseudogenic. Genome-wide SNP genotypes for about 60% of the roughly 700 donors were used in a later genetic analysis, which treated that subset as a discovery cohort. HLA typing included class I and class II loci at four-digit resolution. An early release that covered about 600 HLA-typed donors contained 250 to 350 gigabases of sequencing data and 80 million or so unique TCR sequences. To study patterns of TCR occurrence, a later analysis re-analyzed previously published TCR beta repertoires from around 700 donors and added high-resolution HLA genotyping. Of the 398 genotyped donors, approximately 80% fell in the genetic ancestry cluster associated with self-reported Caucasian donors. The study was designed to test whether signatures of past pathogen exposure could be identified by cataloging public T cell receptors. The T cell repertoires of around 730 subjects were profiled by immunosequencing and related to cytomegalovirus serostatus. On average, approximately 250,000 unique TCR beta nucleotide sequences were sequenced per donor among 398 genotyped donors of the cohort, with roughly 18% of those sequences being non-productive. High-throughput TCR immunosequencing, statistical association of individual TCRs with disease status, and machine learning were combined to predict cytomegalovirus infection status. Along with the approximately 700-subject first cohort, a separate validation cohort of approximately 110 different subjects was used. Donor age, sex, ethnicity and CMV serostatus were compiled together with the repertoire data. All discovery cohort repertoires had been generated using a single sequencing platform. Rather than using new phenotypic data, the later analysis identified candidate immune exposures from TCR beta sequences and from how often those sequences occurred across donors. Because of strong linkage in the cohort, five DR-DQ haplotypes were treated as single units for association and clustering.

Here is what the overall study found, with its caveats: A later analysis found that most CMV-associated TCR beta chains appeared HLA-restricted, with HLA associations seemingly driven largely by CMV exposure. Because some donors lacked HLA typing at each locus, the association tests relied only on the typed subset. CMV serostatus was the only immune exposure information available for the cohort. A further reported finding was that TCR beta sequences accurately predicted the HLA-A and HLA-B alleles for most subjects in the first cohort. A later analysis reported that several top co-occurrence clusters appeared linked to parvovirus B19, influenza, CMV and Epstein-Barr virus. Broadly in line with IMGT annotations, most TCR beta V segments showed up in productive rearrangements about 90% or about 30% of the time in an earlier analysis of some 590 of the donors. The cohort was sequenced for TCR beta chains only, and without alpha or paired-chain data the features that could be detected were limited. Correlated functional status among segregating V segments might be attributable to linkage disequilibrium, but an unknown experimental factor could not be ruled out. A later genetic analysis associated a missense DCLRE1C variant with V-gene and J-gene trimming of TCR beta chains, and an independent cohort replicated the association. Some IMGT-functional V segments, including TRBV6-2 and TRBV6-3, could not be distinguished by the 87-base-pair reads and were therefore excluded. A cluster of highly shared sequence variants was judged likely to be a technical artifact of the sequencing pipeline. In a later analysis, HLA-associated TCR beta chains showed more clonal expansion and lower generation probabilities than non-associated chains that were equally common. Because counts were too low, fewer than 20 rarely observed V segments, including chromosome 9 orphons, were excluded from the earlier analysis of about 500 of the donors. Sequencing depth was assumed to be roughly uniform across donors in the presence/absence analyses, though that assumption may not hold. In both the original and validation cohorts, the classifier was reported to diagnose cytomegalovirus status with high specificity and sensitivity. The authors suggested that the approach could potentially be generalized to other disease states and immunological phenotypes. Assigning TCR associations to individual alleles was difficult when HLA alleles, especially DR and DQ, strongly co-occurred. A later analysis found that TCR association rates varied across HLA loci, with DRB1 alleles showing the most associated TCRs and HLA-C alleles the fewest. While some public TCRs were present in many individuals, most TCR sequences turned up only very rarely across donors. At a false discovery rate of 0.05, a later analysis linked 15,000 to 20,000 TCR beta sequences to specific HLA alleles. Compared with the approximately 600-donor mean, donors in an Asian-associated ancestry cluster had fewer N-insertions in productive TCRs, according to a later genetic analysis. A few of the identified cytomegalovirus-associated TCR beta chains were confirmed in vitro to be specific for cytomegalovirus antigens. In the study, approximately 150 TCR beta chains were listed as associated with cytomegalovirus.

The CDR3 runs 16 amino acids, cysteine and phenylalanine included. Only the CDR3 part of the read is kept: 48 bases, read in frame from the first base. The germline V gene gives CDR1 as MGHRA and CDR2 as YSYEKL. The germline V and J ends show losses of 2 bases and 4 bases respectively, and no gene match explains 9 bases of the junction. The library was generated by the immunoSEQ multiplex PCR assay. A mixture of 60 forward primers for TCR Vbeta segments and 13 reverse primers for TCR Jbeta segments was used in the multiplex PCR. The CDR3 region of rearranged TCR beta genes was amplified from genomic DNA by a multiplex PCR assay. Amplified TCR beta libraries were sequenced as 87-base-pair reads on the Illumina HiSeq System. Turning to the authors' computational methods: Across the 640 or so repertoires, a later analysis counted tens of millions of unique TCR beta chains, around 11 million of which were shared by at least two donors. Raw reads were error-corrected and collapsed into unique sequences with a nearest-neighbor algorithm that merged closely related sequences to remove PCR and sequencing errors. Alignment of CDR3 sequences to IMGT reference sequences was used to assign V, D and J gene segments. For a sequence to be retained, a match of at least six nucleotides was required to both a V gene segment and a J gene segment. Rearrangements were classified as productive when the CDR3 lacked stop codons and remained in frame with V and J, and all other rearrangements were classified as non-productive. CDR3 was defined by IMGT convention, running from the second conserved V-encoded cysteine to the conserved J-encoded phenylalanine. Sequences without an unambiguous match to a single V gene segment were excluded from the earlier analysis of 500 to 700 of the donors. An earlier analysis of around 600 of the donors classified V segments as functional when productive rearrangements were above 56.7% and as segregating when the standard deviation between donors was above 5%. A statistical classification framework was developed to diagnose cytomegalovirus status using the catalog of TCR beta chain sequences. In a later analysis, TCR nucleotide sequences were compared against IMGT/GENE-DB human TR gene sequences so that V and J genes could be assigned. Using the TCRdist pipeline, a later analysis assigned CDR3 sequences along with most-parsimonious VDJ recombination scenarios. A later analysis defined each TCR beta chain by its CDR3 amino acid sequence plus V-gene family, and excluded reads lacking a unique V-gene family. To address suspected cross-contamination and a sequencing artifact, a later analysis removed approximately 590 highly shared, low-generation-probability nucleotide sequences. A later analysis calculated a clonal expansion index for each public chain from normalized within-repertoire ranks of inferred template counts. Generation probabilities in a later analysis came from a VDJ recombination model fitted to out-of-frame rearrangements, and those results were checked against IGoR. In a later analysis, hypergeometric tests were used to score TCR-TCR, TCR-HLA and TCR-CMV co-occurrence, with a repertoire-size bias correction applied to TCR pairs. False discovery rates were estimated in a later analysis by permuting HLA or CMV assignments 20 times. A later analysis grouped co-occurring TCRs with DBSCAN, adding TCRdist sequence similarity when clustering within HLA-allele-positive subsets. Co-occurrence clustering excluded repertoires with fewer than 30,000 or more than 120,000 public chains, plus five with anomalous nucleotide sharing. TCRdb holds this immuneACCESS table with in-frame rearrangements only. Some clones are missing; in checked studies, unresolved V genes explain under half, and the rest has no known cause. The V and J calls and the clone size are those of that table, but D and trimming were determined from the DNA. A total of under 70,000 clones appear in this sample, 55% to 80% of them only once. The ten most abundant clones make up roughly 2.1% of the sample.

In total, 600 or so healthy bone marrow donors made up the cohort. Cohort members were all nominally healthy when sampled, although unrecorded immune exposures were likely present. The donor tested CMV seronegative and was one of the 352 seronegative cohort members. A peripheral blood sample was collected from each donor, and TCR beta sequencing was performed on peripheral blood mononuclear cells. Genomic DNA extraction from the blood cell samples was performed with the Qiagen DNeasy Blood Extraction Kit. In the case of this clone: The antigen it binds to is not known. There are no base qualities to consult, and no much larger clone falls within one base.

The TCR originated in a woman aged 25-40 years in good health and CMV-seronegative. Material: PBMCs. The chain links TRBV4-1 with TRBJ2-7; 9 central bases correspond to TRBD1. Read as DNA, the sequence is TGCGCCAGCAGCCAATACCAGACAGGGGGATATTACGAGCAGTACTTC. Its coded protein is CASSQYQTGGYYEQYF.